The rows below give T cell receptor beta chains drawn from one sample of a study of CD8 T cells in Susac syndrome. One entry per CDR3 protein results from TCRdb running MiXCR on the immunoSEQ multiplex PCR reads. Here the sample spans 130,000 or so distinct CDR3 sequences, roughly 80% being singletons. Sequencing was done on a sample of CD8+ T cells from PBMCs. These receptors were collected from a human donor with multiple sclerosis. The CDR3 runs from the conserved cysteine through the conserved F or W. The order of the fields is V gene, D gene, CDR3 protein. D genes are given only for firm matches.

v_gene: TRBV4-1; d_gene: -; CDR3aa: CASSPVAGTNYEQYF
v_gene: TRBV19; d_gene: -; CDR3aa: CASSISEVGGELFF
v_gene: TRBV3-1; d_gene: -; CDR3aa: CASSQGWSEQFF
v_gene: TRBV7-8; d_gene: TRBD1; CDR3aa: CASSSGTGGMSWELFF
v_gene: TRBV19; d_gene: -; CDR3aa: CASQLGSYNEQFF
v_gene: TRBV6-1; d_gene: TRBD1; CDR3aa: CASHTGGYNEQFF
v_gene: TRBV30; d_gene: TRBD1; CDR3aa: CAWSARGTGLSPLHF
v_gene: TRBV7-9; d_gene: -; CDR3aa: CASSLGGDEQYF
v_gene: TRBV27; d_gene: TRBD2; CDR3aa: CASSLSAGGPYEQYF
v_gene: TRBV7-8; d_gene: -; CDR3aa: CASSPDVVTYEQYF
v_gene: TRBV3-1; d_gene: -; CDR3aa: CASSQDSGGRPEKLFF
v_gene: TRBV5-6; d_gene: TRBD2; CDR3aa: CASSPGLVGWDTQYF
v_gene: TRBV12-3/TRBV12-4; d_gene: -; CDR3aa: CASRSGETEAFF
v_gene: TRBV19; d_gene: TRBD1; CDR3aa: CASSLTGGGGQPQHF
v_gene: TRBV18; d_gene: -; CDR3aa: CASSARTGEEFF
v_gene: TRBV27; d_gene: -; CDR3aa: CASRPTETYGYTF
v_gene: TRBV12-3/TRBV12-4; d_gene: -; CDR3aa: CASSLTREGNQPQHF
v_gene: TRBV7-3; d_gene: TRBD2; CDR3aa: CASSFLAGANNEQFF
v_gene: TRBV12-3/TRBV12-4; d_gene: -; CDR3aa: CASSLYPSGNTIYF
v_gene: TRBV7-8; d_gene: TRBD1; CDR3aa: CASSTGTGSYEQYF
v_gene: TRBV6-5; d_gene: -; CDR3aa: CASSHTAGNPNEKLFF
v_gene: TRBV5-6; d_gene: -; CDR3aa: CASSLASEGDTEAFF
v_gene: TRBV12-3/TRBV12-4; d_gene: -; CDR3aa: CASSLQGRETQYF
v_gene: TRBV15; d_gene: -; CDR3aa: CATSPPGRGETGELFF
v_gene: TRBV7-6; d_gene: -; CDR3aa: CASSLAGVTYEQYF
v_gene: TRBV19; d_gene: -; CDR3aa: CASSMNSGGLNEQFF
v_gene: TRBV29-1; d_gene: -; CDR3aa: CSVVGGYNEQYF
v_gene: TRBV19; d_gene: -; CDR3aa: CASSMSRGRSNQPQHF
v_gene: TRBV6-1; d_gene: -; CDR3aa: CASTERDGYNEQFF
v_gene: TRBV5-6; d_gene: TRBD2; CDR3aa: CASSFKRGAGELFF
v_gene: TRBV24-1; d_gene: TRBD2; CDR3aa: CATSDSQAGLYNEQFF
v_gene: TRBV20-1; d_gene: -; CDR3aa: CSAPARTFQTQYF
v_gene: TRBV4-1; d_gene: TRBD1; CDR3aa: CASSQLGQATYGYTF
v_gene: TRBV7-2; d_gene: -; CDR3aa: CASSLAVLGYNEQFF
v_gene: TRBV19; d_gene: -; CDR3aa: CASSNSDYEAFF
v_gene: TRBV5-1; d_gene: TRBD2; CDR3aa: CASSLLLAGGNNEQFF
v_gene: TRBV12-3/TRBV12-4; d_gene: -; CDR3aa: CATLPGPRGTGELFF